This T cell receptor beta chain appears in the sequencing data of a study of cytomegalovirus exposure and HLA in healthy donors. About the research overall: Ancestry clustering placed about four fifths of a few hundred genotyped donors in the Caucasian-associated cluster. Overall study findings and caveats: An analysis was carried out later, and it reportedly showed fewer N-insertions in an Asian-associated ancestry cluster than the 666-donor mean. Most TCR sequences showed up rarely, but some public TCRs showed up in many donors. Because they were indistinguishable, some V segments, including TRBV6-2 and TRBV6-3, were excluded.

The PCR had 60 Vbeta and 13 Jbeta primers. Sequencing used immunoSEQ multiplex PCR; TCRdb keeps in-frame clones, though not all of them. The table includes 150,000 to 200,000 clones, roughly four fifths detected once. This clone was seen a single time. Its specificity is unknown. CDR1 SGHVS and CDR2 FQNEAQ come from the germline V gene. This CDR3 is 14 amino acids long. V was clipped by 1 base and J by 5 bases; unmatched bases: 1. The source of this sequence is a woman in her fifties or sixties in good health and CMV-seronegative. This chain links TRBV7-8 with TRBJ2-3; TRBD2 agrees at 9 bases. Sample: PBMCs. DNA of the CDR3: TGTGCCAGCAGCTTAGGAGCGGGGGGAGATACGCAGTATTTT. Protein product: CASSLGAGGDTQYF.